This T cell receptor beta chain derives from a study of cytomegalovirus exposure and HLA in healthy donors. Regarding this clone: Its antigen is as yet unknown.

Whole-study findings and limits: In the 120 validation repertoires, a later analysis found that first-cohort TCR clusters tended to co-occur.

Only in-frame clones appear in the TCRdb table, and some are missing; sequencing was by immunoSEQ multiplex PCR. This sample yields around 61,000 clones, of which roughly nine tenths are seen a single time; around 1.1% belongs to the top ten. The sequence was obtained from a man younger than 35 in good health and CMV-seronegative. The sequenced sample was PBMCs.

The CDR3 reads CASSRQSYNEQFF. The CDR3 DNA reads as TGTGCCAGCAGCCGACAGTCTTACAATGAGCAGTTCTTC. The chain joins TRBV5-6 to TRBJ2-1; tentative D call: TRBD1 (5 bases). This CDR3 contains 13 residues. Germline V gene sequence: CDR1 SGHDT, CDR2 YYEEEE. V was clipped by 4 bases and J by 4 bases, with 9 bases between them.